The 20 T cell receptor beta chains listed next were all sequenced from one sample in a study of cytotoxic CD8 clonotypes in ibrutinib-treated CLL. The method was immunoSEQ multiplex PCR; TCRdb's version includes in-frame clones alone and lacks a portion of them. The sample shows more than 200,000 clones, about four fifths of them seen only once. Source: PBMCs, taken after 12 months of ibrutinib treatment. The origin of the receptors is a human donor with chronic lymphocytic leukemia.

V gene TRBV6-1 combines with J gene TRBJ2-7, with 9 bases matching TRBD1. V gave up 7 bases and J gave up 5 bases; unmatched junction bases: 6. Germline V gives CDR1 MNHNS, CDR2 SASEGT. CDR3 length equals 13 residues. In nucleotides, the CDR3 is TGTGCCAGCATAAGACAGGGGGTAGACGAGCAGTACTTC. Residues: CASIRQGVDEQYF.

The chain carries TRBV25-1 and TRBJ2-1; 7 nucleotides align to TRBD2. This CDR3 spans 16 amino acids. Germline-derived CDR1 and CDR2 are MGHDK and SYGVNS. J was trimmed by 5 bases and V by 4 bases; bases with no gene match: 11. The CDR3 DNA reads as TGTGCCAGCAGTGCCGGGTGGGCGGGGGACCACAATGAGCAGTTCTTC. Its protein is CASSAGWAGDHNEQFF.

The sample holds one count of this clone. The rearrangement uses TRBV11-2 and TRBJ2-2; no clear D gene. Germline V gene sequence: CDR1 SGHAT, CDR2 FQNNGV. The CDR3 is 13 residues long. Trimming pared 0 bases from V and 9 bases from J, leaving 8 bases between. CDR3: CASSLDMARELFF. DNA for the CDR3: TGTGCCAGCAGCTTAGATATGGCCCGGGAGCTGTTTTTT.

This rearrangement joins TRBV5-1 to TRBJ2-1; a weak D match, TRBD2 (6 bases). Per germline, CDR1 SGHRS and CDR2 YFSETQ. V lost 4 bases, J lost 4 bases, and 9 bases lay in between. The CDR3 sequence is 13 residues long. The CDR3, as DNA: TGCGCCAGCAGCGTTGGGGGGTACAATGAGCAGTTCTTC. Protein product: CASSVGGYNEQFF.

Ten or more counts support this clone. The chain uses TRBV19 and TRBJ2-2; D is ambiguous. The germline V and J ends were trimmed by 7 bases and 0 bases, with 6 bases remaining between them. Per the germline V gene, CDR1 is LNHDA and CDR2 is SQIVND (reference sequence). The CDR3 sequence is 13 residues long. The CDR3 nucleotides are TGTGCCAGTACGTCCCCGAACACCGGGGAGCTGTTTTTT. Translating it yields CASTSPNTGELFF. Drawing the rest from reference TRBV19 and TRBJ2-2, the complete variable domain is DGGITQSPKYLFRKEGQNVTLSCEQNLNHDAMYWYRQDPGQGLRLIYYSQIVNDFQKGDIAEGYSVSREKKESFPLTVTSAQKNPTAFYLCASTSPNTGELFFGEGSRLTVL.

In nucleotides, the CDR3 is TGCGCCAGCAGCGAGAATGGACCGGGACTAGCGGGGGAACTCAATGAGCAGTTCTTC. Translated: CASSENGPGLAGELNEQFF. J is TRBJ2-1 and V is TRBV5-1, with 14 bases identical to TRBD2. There are 19 residues in the CDR3. The V and J ends lost 4 bases and 6 bases, in that order; junction bases with no gene match: 15. In germline, CDR1 is SGHRS, CDR2 YFSETQ.

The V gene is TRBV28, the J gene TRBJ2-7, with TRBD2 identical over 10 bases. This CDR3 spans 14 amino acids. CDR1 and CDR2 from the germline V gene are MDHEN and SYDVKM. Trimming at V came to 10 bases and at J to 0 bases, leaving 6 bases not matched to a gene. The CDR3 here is CATLAGESSYEQYF. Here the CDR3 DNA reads TGTGCCACCCTAGCGGGGGAGAGCTCCTACGAGCAGTACTTC.

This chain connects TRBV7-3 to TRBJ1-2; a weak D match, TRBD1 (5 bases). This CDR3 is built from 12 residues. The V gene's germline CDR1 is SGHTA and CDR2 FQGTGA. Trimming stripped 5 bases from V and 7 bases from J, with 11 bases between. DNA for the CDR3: TGTGCCAGCAGCCGGCAGGGATCTGGCTACACCTTC. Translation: CASSRQGSGYTF.

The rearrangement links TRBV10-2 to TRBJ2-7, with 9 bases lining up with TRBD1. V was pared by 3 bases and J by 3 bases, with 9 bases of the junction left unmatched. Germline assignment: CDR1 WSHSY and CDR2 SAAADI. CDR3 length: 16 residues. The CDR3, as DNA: TGCGCCAGCAGTGACCCCGGGACAGGGAACAGCTACGAGCAGTACTTC. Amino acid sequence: CASSDPGTGNSYEQYF.

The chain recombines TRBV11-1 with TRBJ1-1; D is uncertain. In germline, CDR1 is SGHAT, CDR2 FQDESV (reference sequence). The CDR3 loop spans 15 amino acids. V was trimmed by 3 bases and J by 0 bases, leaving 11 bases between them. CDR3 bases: TGTGCCAGCAGCTTGTGGGGAGGACTGAACACTGAAGCTTTCTTT. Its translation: CASSLWGGLNTEAFF.

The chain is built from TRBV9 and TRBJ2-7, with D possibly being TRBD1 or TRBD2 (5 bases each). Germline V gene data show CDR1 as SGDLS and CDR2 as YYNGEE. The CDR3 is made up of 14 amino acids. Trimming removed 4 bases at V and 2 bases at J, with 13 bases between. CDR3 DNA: TGTGCCAGCAGCACCGGGGCCAGCGCCTACGAGCAGTACTTC. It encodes CASSTGASAYEQYF.

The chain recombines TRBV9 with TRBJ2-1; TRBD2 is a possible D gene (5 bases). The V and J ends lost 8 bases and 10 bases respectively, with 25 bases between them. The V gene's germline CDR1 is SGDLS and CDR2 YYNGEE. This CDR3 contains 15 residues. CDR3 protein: CARPRRARAKGEQFF. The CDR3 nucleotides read TGTGCCAGGCCCCGACGGGCGCGGGCAAAAGGGGAGCAGTTCTTC.

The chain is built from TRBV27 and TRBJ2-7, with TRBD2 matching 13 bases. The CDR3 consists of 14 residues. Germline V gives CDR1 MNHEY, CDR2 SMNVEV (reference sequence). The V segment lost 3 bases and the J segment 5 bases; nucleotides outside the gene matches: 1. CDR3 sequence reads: CASSFGTSGNEQYF. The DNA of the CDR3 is TGTGCCAGCAGTTTCGGGACTAGCGGGAACGAGCAGTACTTC.

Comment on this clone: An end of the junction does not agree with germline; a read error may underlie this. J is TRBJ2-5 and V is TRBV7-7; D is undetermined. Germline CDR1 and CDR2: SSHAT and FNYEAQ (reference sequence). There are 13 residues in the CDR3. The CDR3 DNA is TGTGCTAGCAGCTTAGAGTCGTGGGAGACCCAGTACTTC. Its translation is CASSLESWETQYF.

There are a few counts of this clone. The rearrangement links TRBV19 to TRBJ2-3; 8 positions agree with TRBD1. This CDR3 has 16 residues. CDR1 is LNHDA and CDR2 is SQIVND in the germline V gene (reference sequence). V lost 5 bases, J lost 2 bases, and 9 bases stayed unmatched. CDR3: CASSDRGNAYTDTQYF. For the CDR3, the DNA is TGTGCCAGTAGTGACAGGGGAAATGCCTACACAGATACGCAGTATTTT.

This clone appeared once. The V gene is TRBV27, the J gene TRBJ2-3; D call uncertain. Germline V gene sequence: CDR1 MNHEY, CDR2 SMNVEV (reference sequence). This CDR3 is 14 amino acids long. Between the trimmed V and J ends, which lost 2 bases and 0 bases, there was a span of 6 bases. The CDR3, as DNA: TGTGCCAGCAGTTTAGGACCTAGCACAGATACGCAGTATTTT. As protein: CASSLGPSTDTQYF.

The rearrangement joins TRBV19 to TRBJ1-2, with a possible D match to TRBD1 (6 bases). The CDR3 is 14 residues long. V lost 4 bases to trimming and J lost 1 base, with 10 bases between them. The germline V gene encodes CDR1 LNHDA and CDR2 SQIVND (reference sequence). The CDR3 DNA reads TGTGCCAGTAGTACCTGGACAGATAACTATGGCTACACCTTC. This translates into CASSTWTDNYGYTF.

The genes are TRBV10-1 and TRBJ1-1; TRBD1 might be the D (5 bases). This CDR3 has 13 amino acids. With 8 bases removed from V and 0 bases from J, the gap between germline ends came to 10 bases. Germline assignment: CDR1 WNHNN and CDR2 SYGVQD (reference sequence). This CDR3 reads CASRGHLNTEAFF. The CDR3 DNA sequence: TGCGCCAGCCGCGGACATCTGAACACTGAAGCTTTCTTT.

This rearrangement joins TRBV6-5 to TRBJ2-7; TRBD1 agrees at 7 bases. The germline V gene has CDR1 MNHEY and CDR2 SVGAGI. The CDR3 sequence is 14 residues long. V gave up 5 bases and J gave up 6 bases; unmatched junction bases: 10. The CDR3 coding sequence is TGTGCCAGCAGTCAAGGGGGCGTGGAAGGCGAGCAGTACTTC. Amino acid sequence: CASSQGGVEGEQYF.

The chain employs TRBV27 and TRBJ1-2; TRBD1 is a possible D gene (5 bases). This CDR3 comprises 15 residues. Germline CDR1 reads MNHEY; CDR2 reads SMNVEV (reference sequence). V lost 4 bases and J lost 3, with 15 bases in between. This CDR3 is CASSYYRRDYYGYTF. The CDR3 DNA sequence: TGTGCCAGCAGTTATTACAGGAGAGACTACTATGGCTACACCTTC.